This entry lists 14 T cell receptor beta chains sequenced from one sample in a study of cytomegalovirus exposure and HLA in healthy donors. The primer mix had 60 Vbeta and 13 Jbeta primers. The assay was immunoSEQ multiplex PCR, and TCRdb's table has in-frame clones only and misses some. This table holds 150,000 to 200,000 clones, approximately 80% found once. Sequencing was performed on PBMCs. The receptors were gathered from a boy aged 2 to 9 in good health and CMV-seronegative.

For the CDR3, the DNA is TGTGCCAGCAGCTTAGACAGGGATGGATACGAGCAGTACTTC. Translating it yields CASSLDRDGYEQYF. The J gene is TRBJ2-7, the V gene TRBV7-2, with D tentatively TRBD1 (6 bases). The CDR3 runs 14 residues. Germline V gene sequence: CDR1 SGHTA, CDR2 FQGNSA. V was clipped by 1 base and J by 4 bases, with 11 bases between them. Full variable domain (outside the CDR3, taken from reference TRBV7-2 and TRBJ2-7): GAGVSQSPSNKVTEKGKDVELRCDPISGHTALYWYRQSLGQGLEFLIYFQGNSAPDKSGLPSDRFSAERTGGSVSTLTIQRTQQEDSAVYLCASSLDRDGYEQYFGPGTRLTVT.

For the CDR3, the DNA is TGTGCCAGCAGTGTTCAATATACAGGGGCCGGTAATGAAAAACTGTTTTTT. Protein: CASSVQYTGAGNEKLFF. The rearrangement joins TRBV2 to TRBJ1-4; TRBD1 aligns across 7 bases. This CDR3 region has 17 residues. With 4 bases clipped from V and 4 bases from J, the junction kept 12 bases outside the gene matches. Germline V gene data show CDR1 as SNHLY and CDR2 as FYNNEI.

This clone occurred once. This chain connects TRBV9 to TRBJ2-1; 7 nucleotides agree with TRBD2. CDR1 is SGDLS, CDR2 YYNGEE, per germline. The CDR3 has 14 residues. The V and J ends lost 0 bases and 7 bases, in that order; junction bases with no gene match: 4. The chain's CDR3 is CASSVGGGMNEQFF. Written as DNA, the CDR3 is TGTGCCAGCAGCGTAGGGGGGGGTATGAATGAGCAGTTCTTC.

There are a few counts of this clone. The chain has TRBV11-2 and TRBJ2-2; D is unclear. The germline V gene encodes CDR1 SGHAT and CDR2 FQNNGV. This CDR3 contains 16 residues. The V and J ends lost 5 bases and 3 bases respectively, with 16 bases between them. DNA for the CDR3: TGTGCCAGCAGCACCACTCACTATTGGGACACCGGGGAGCTGTTTTTT. It codes for CASSTTHYWDTGELFF.

CDR3 sequence (DNA): TGTGCCAGCAGCTTCGGTTTTGGCGGGGGGGCTGATGAGCAGTTCTTC. This encodes CASSFGFGGGADEQFF. The chain carries TRBV11-3 and TRBJ2-1; 9 nucleotides match TRBD2. The CDR3 length is 16 residues. V shed 3 bases, J shed 8 bases, and the junction held 11 bases outside the gene matches. Germline CDR1 and CDR2: SGHNT and YENEEA.

Of note for this clone: The junction differs from germline at one of its ends, possibly a read error. V is TRBV25-1 and J is TRBJ2-6; D may be TRBD2 (6 bases). CDR1 MGHDK and CDR2 SYGVNS come from the germline V gene. The CDR3 sequence is 16 residues long. The CDR3 DNA reads as TGTGCCAGCAGTGAATGGAGGGGCTCTGGGGCCAACGGCCTGACTTTC. Amino acid sequence: CASSEWRGSGANGLTF.

The CDR3 DNA reads TGTGCCAGCAGCTTCGACGGGACTAACTATGGCTACACCTTC. Translation gives CASSFDGTNYGYTF. The chain recombines TRBV5-4 with TRBJ1-2, with D unclear. The CDR3 runs to 14 residues. V was shortened by 2 bases and J by 0 bases, with 8 bases between the two germline ends. CDR1 is SGHNT, CDR2 YYREEE, per germline (reference sequence).

This sequence joins TRBV19 and TRBJ1-3, with D tentatively TRBD1 (5 bases). This CDR3 region has 12 residues. Trimming shortened V by 6 bases and J by 4 bases, and 7 bases separated the two germline ends. Germline CDR1 reads LNHDA; CDR2 reads SQIVND (reference sequence). Here the CDR3 reads CASRTAGNTIYF. DNA of the CDR3: TGTGCCAGTAGGACAGCCGGAAACACCATATATTTT.

The chain uses TRBV7-3 and TRBJ2-1; a weak D match, TRBD2 (6 bases). Germline assignment: CDR1 SGHTA and CDR2 FQGTGA. This CDR3 contains 12 residues. Between the trimmed V and J ends, which lost 4 bases and 10 bases, there was a span of 11 bases. CDR3 protein: CASSSYGGEQFF. As DNA, the CDR3 is TGTGCCAGCAGCTCCTACGGGGGAGAGCAGTTCTTC. Filled out from reference TRBV7-3 and TRBJ2-1, the complete variable domain reads GAGVSQTPSNKVTEKGKYVELRCDPISGHTALYWYRQSLGQGPEFLIYFQGTGAADDSGLPNDRFFAVRPEGSVSTLKIQRTERGDSAVYLCASSSYGGEQFFGPGTRLTVL.

The V call is TRBV7-9, the J call TRBJ1-4, with a weak D call TRBD1 (6 bases). From germline, CDR1 is SEHNR and CDR2 FQNEAQ (reference sequence). V lost 5 bases and J 2 bases, leaving 15 bases between the germline ends. The CDR3 spans 16 residues. This CDR3 reads CASSLTTGNTNEKLFF. CDR3 DNA sequence: TGTGCCAGCAGCCTAACCACAGGGAACACTAATGAAAAACTGTTTTTT.

The V gene is TRBV7-2, the J gene TRBJ1-5; 8 bases agree with TRBD1. Germline CDR1 and CDR2: SGHTA and FQGNSA. This CDR3 is 19 amino acids long. The trim removed 1 base at V and 2 bases at J, leaving 13 bases unmatched. The CDR3 sequence: CASSLVGTGLFFGNQPQHF. CDR3 coding DNA: TGTGCCAGCAGCTTAGTGGGGACAGGCTTATTTTTTGGCAATCAGCCCCAGCATTTT. Based on the CDR3 plus reference TRBV7-2 and TRBJ1-5, the full variable domain is GAGVSQSPSNKVTEKGKDVELRCDPISGHTALYWYRQSLGQGLEFLIYFQGNSAPDKSGLPSDRFSAERTGGSVSTLTIQRTQQEDSAVYLCASSLVGTGLFFGNQPQHFGDGTRLSIL.

The sample holds a few counts of this clone. The chain is built from TRBV12-5 and TRBJ2-7; the match to TRBD2 covers 7 bases. The germline gives CDR1 LGHNT, CDR2 FRNRAP. The CDR3 runs to 18 residues. V was pared by 6 bases and J by 2 bases, with 19 bases of the junction left unmatched. CDR3 amino acids: CASGYPPVRGTKAYEQYF. The CDR3 DNA is TGTGCTAGTGGATATCCCCCCGTTCGGGGGACTAAAGCCTACGAGCAGTACTTC.

This chain connects TRBV12-5 to TRBJ2-5, with TRBD1 identical over 8 bases. The germline V gene has CDR1 LGHNT and CDR2 FRNRAP. The CDR3 has 13 residues. J gave up 5 bases and V 7 bases, and 6 bases lay outside the gene matches. In DNA, the CDR3 is TGTGCTAGTGCGAGACAGGGGAGGGAGACCCAGTACTTC. It encodes CASARQGRETQYF.

As to this clone: A read error may account for a junction end that differs from germline. The genes are TRBV7-3 and TRBJ2-1; 7 bases agree with TRBD2. Germline V CDR1 and CDR2: SGHTA, FQGTGA. This CDR3 spans 17 amino acids. In DNA form, the CDR3 reads TGTGCCAGCAGCATAACAGCGGGGACTGCTCCCTACAATGAGCAGTTCTTC. It yields the protein CASSITAGTAPYNEQFF.